The T cell receptor beta chain described here comes from a study of T cells after yellow fever vaccination (dated by TCRdb to the late 2010s). With respect to the entire study: Libraries from fractions with low cell numbers were prepared with the SMART-Seq v4 Ultra Low Input RNA kit. To follow T-cell clones before and after both primary and booster YFV17D yellow fever vaccination, bulk TCR alpha and beta repertoires underwent longitudinal sequencing. Two healthy male donors, one aged 18 to 29 and one aged 30 to 40 years, made up the cohort. Blood was drawn at multiple timepoints before and after primary and secondary immunization, with bulk PBMC replicates and cell subsets isolated. Beyond this particular receptor, the publication reports: Because the study included only two donors, the extent to which the findings can be generalized is limited. Compared with the primary T-cell response, the secondary T-cell response was faster but weaker, reaching its peak on day 5 rather than on day 15. Computational filtering was needed because FACS-sorted repertoires could contain abundant contaminating clonotypes from the bulk population. After the booster, most clones that had expanded after primary vaccination were detected again (about 97% of CD4 and around nine tenths of CD8), suggesting broad maintenance of memory. A small share of clonotypes was detected in both CD4 and CD8 compartments, with the overlap likely arising from convergent recombination.

This specimen's treatment or condition label, per the study, means: live attenuated yellow fever vaccine strain. At every blood-draw timepoint, two biological replicates of bulk PBMCs were collected. PBMCs were isolated from peripheral blood using a standard Ficoll-Paque protocol. TriZol was used to extract RNA from bulk PBMCs, CD4 and CD8 fractions, and dextramer-positive and dextramer-negative fractions. TCR cDNA was made using 5'RACE template switching, a step that added a universal primer site and unique molecular identifiers. cDNA synthesis was primed from both the TCR alpha and TCR beta constant segments. Library amplification used two PCR steps, and the second PCR step added sample barcodes and sequencing adapters. Sequencing of libraries was done on Illumina HiSeq 2500 (2x100 bp) or NovaSeq (2x150 bp). In the source study's methods: MIGEC was used to demultiplex reads and collapse the reads into UMI consensus sequences, and MiXCR was used for V(D)J alignment. Vaccine-responding clonotypes were identified with edgeR using replicate PBMC samples, with FDR below 0.01 and a log2 fold change above 5 up to day 15 being required. Each bulk clonotype was labeled CD4 or CD8 based on which sequenced repertoire, CD4 or CD8, contained the clonotype at higher abundance. The public sequencing data were trimmed at Q25 with fastp and processed into clonotypes with MiXCR by TCRdb, which kept only in-frame beta chains. Rows merge per CDR3 protein into single entries with the most common DNA and genes. The V and J calls and clone size come from TCRdb's table, not from the authors' own analysis. This sample gives just under 600,000 distinct CDR3 sequences in total; about 14% of them show up just once. Roughly an eighth of the sample is in the top ten clones.

Taken from cysteine to phenylalanine, the CDR3 has 17 residues. Only the CDR3 DNA stays, 51 bases, in frame from base 1. V trim: 4 bases; J trim: 7 bases; unmatched bases: 17. As encoded in the germline V gene, CDR1 is SGHVS while CDR2 is FQNEAQ. Details on this clonotype: Which antigen it targets is not known. No clone much larger than this one lies a single base away; base qualities are absent.

The input for sequencing was PBMCs, taken on the day of the yellow fever booster vaccination. The TCR was taken from a man aged 25 to 40 who received the YFV17D yellow fever vaccine. The chain joins TRBV7-8 to TRBJ2-3, and TRBD2 aligns with 7 junction nucleotides. The CDR3 sequence is CASSSPGGTLQPYTQYF. The DNA reads as follows: TGTGCCAGCAGCTCCCCCGGGGGGACTCTCCAGCCCTATACGCAGTATTTT.